This passage covers 30 T cell receptor beta chains from one sample sequenced in a study of T cells in Graves' hyperthyroidism and ophthalmopathy. Amplification targeted TCR beta CDR3 regions from RNA transcripts. First-round RT-PCR of the TCR CDR3 relied on the HTBI primer set. One entry per CDR3 protein, called by TCRdb with MiXCR from the multiplex PCR reads. The sample has nearly 750,000 distinct CDR3 sequences; about a third are singletons. Specimen: blood. These receptors all stem from a middle-aged woman with Graves' hyperthyroidism.

The V and J genes are TRBV5-4 and TRBJ2-1; D unresolved. With 2 bases removed from V and 12 bases from J, the gap between germline ends came to 9 bases. Per the germline V gene, CDR1 is SGHNT and CDR2 is YYREEE (reference sequence). The CDR3 is made up of 11 amino acids. The CDR3 nucleotides are TGTGCCAGCAGCTTAGAGAGTAGGCAGTTCTTC. Its translation is CASSLESRQFF.

This clonotype was seen a few times. The chain joins TRBV4-2 to TRBJ2-7, with 10 bases fitting TRBD1. CDR1 is LGHNA and CDR2 is YNFKEQ in the germline V gene. V trimming: 2 bases; J trimming: 3 bases; junction bases outside the gene matches: 4. The CDR3 has 15 amino acids. As DNA, the CDR3 is TGTGCCAGCAGCCAACCGGGACAGGGGAACTACGAGCAGTACTTC. This gives the protein CASSQPGQGNYEQYF.

The genes are TRBV29-1 and TRBJ2-5; D is uncertain. The CDR3 has 12 residues. Per the germline V gene, CDR1 is SQVTM and CDR2 is ANQGSEA. V was pared by 2 bases and J by 5 bases, with 9 bases between. This CDR3 is CSVETGLETQYF. DNA for the CDR3: TGCAGCGTTGAAACGGGTCTGGAGACCCAGTACTTC.

V is TRBV7-2 and J is TRBJ1-2; the D gene is possibly TRBD1 (5 bases). Trimming removed 5 bases from V and 7 bases from J, with 23 bases in between. The CDR3 length is 16 residues. The germline gives CDR1 SGHTA, CDR2 FQGNSA. As DNA, the CDR3 is TGTGCCAGCAGCACGCGTCTAGGGGAAATCGCTGCTGGCTACACCTTC. Its protein product is CASSTRLGEIAAGYTF.

This clonotype was observed a handful of times. The chain is built from TRBV6-5 and TRBJ1-2; D gene uncertain. This CDR3 is built from 14 residues. Germline values: CDR1 MNHEY, CDR2 SVGAGI. V lost 0 bases and J lost 5, with 10 bases in between. This CDR3 reads CASSYSGLGYGYTF. The CDR3 nucleotides read TGTGCCAGCAGTTACTCGGGTTTAGGTTATGGCTACACCTTC.

The chain couples TRBV27 to TRBJ2-5; TRBD1 is a possible D gene (6 bases). V was trimmed by 5 bases and J by 2 bases, leaving 12 bases between them. The CDR3 totals 14 residues. Germline-derived CDR1 and CDR2 are MNHEY and SMNVEV (reference sequence). The CDR3 region is CASSRQVHQETQYF. The CDR3 coding sequence is TGTGCCAGCAGTCGACAGGTTCATCAAGAGACCCAGTACTTC.

The chain is built from TRBV7-2 and TRBJ2-5; D is unresolved. The CDR3 spans 15 residues. Germline V gene lookup returns CDR1 SGHTA and CDR2 FQGNSA. The germline V and J ends were trimmed by 2 bases and 0 bases, with 10 bases remaining between them. This CDR3 is CASSLTYEYQETQYF. The CDR3 coding sequence is TGTGCCAGCAGCTTAACGTATGAGTACCAAGAGACCCAGTACTTC.

This clonotype was observed many times. The chain carries TRBV19 and TRBJ1-1, with a weak D call TRBD1 (6 bases). Germline CDR1 is LNHDA and CDR2 is SQIVND (reference sequence). The CDR3 contains 13 residues. Trimming cost V 7 bases and J 1 base, with 10 bases left between them. CDR3 in DNA: TGTGCCAGTAAGGACAGTTCGAACACTGAAGCTTTCTTT. Translating it yields CASKDSSNTEAFF.

This clonotype was picked up a small number of times. V and J are TRBV20-1 and TRBJ2-7, with D perhaps TRBD2 (5 bases). Germline assignment: CDR1 DFQATT and CDR2 SNEGSKA (reference sequence). The CDR3 spans 15 residues. V was pared by 0 bases and J by 6 bases, with 18 bases between. CDR3 sequence (DNA): TGCAGTGCTAGAGACGCTAGCCGCTCCGAGGTCGAGCAGTACTTC. It codes for CSARDASRSEVEQYF.

This clonotype was found many times. V usage is TRBV7-8 and J usage is TRBJ1-1; D uncertain. Between the trimmed V and J ends, which lost 3 bases and 7 bases, there was a span of 12 bases. The germline CDR1 and CDR2 sequences are SGHVS and FQNEAQ. The CDR3 loop spans 13 amino acids. The CDR3 region has the DNA TGTGCCAGCAGCTTCGAGGCATGGGGTGAAGCTTTCTTT. It codes for CASSFEAWGEAFF.

V gene TRBV9 combines with J gene TRBJ2-3; 11 bases are shared with TRBD2. Germline V CDR1 and CDR2: SGDLS, YYNGEE. V lost 0 bases, J lost 1 base, and 7 bases stayed unmatched. The CDR3 runs 18 residues. This CDR3 reads CASSVEVAGGPGTDTQYF. DNA for the CDR3: TGTGCCAGCAGCGTAGAAGTAGCGGGAGGGCCTGGCACAGATACGCAGTATTTT.

The rearrangement joins TRBV10-3 to TRBJ1-5, with 8 bases lining up with TRBD1. V shed 2 bases, J shed 0 bases, and the junction held 3 bases outside the gene matches. Looked up from germline, CDR1 is ENHRY and CDR2 is SYGVKD. The CDR3 sequence is 16 residues long. Here the CDR3 DNA reads TGTGCCATCAGTGAGGGACAGGGCTATAGCAATCAGCCCCAGCATTTT. Its protein is CAISEGQGYSNQPQHF.

The chain uses TRBV5-1 and TRBJ2-7; 14 nucleotides align to TRBD2. Germline CDR1 and CDR2: SGHRS and YFSETQ. With V trimmed by 0 bases and J by 7 bases, 15 bases remained unmatched. The CDR3 spans 19 residues. The CDR3 reads CASSLEIYRGLAGANEQYF. CDR3 bases: TGCGCCAGCAGCTTGGAAATCTACAGGGGACTAGCGGGAGCCAATGAGCAGTACTTC.

This clonotype was recorded a few times. V is TRBV5-8 and J is TRBJ1-2; D is ambiguous. Trimming left V 4 bases short and J 8 bases short, with 21 bases between. Germline assignment: CDR1 SGHTS and CDR2 YDEGEE. The CDR3 length is 15 residues. CDR3 bases: TGTGCCAGCAGCATGTTCCCCCAACAGTCTTGGGGCTACACCTTC. Translating gives CASSMFPQQSWGYTF.

The chain employs TRBV11-2 and TRBJ2-7, with D possibly being TRBD1 (6 bases). CDR1 is SGHAT, CDR2 FQNNGV, per germline. The V and J ends lost 10 bases and 3 bases respectively, with 19 bases between them. CDR3 length: 14 amino acids. CDR3 nucleotide sequence: TGTGCCACCTCCCGTCAGAACAGGGACTACGAGCAGTACTTC. Its protein is CATSRQNRDYEQYF.

This clonotype was observed many times. V is TRBV19 and J is TRBJ2-2; weak D call: TRBD1 (6 bases). Looked up from germline, CDR1 is LNHDA and CDR2 is SQIVND (reference sequence). This CDR3 has 16 residues. The germline V and J ends were trimmed by 1 base and 7 bases, with 16 bases remaining between them. CDR3 DNA: TGTGCCAGTAGTATAGGAACAGGGTGGCTTGGCGGGGAGCTGTTTTTT. Its translation: CASSIGTGWLGGELFF.

This clonotype was seen just once. This may come from a read error, since a much larger clone is one base off. No conserved phenylalanine or tryptophan ends this CDR3, so it is likely a read error. The chain is built from TRBV7-9 and TRBJ1-1; weak D call: TRBD1 (6 bases). V lost 5 bases, J lost 1 base, and 11 bases lay in between. Germline V gene lookup returns CDR1 SEHNR and CDR2 FQNEAQ (reference sequence). The CDR3 extends over 14 amino acids. CDR3 bases: TGTGCCAGCAGCCCGAAGACAGGGAACACTGAAGCTTTCCTT. This codes for CASSPKTGNTEAFL.

The chain combines TRBV7-2 with TRBJ1-5; possible D gene TRBD1, 5 bases. The CDR3 has 16 amino acids. Germline values: CDR1 SGHTA, CDR2 FQGNSA. Between the trimmed V and J ends, which lost 5 bases and 1 base, there was a span of 15 bases. The CDR3 DNA follows: TGTGCCAGCAGCCAACTGGGGGAGTGGAGCAATCAGCCCCAGCATTTT. It translates to CASSQLGEWSNQPQHF.

The rearrangement uses TRBV9 and TRBJ1-2, with 7 bases that match TRBD1. Looked up from germline, CDR1 is SGDLS and CDR2 is YYNGEE. The CDR3 sequence is 15 residues long. The ends lost 3 bases at V and 8 bases at J; junction bases unmatched: 13. The CDR3 here is CASSGPSNDREGYTF. In DNA, the CDR3 is TGTGCCAGCAGCGGACCCTCAAATGACAGGGAAGGCTACACCTTC.

This clonotype showed up many times. The CDR3 DNA reads TGTGCCAGCAGCCCAACAGCTTCTAATCAGCCCCAGCATTTT. Residues: CASSPTASNQPQHF. The rearrangement joins TRBV11-2 to TRBJ1-5, with D unresolved. Germline loops: CDR1 SGHAT, CDR2 FQNNGV. The CDR3 is 14 amino acids. V dropped 5 bases and J dropped 4 bases, with 12 bases sitting between them.

The gene calls are TRBV24-1 and TRBJ2-1; 9 nucleotides match TRBD2. The germline V gene has CDR1 KGHDR and CDR2 SFDVKD. Trimming took 10 bases from V and 12 from J; bases not matched to a gene: 15. This CDR3 is 14 amino acids long. The CDR3 coding sequence is TGTGCCACTCATCCCGGGACTAGCACGAGAGGGCAGTTCTTC. It translates to CATHPGTSTRGQFF.

As to this clonotype: No conserved phenylalanine or tryptophan is present at the end of the CDR3, so a read error is the likely explanation. The DNA is omitted, as the CDR3 cannot be located on it reliably, and the CDR3 follows TCRdb's listing. This rearrangement joins TRBV7-3 to TRBJ2-5; the DNA was not used to check the table's D call, TRBD2. The CDR3 has 10 amino acids, counting both end residues. The germline CDR1 and CDR2 sequences are SGHTA and FQGTGA. The CDR3 here is CASSLIGTAG.

This clonotype was seen ten or more times. The J gene is TRBJ1-2, the V gene TRBV5-8; D unresolved. V lost 2 bases and J lost 3, with 8 bases in between. CDR1 SGHTS and CDR2 YDEGEE come from the germline V gene. CDR3 length equals 13 residues. The CDR3 nucleotides are TGTGCCAGCAGCTTCGTCAAAGACTATGGCTACACCTTC. It encodes CASSFVKDYGYTF.

This clonotype was seen more than once but under ten times. The V gene is TRBV12-3 or TRBV12-4, the J gene TRBJ1-2; TRBD1 might be the D (5 bases). V was shortened by 6 bases and J by 4 bases, with 15 bases between the two germline ends. CDR3 length: 14 amino acids. CDR3 residues: CASRPGLRVYGYTF. CDR3 bases: TGTGCCAGCAGGCCGGGACTCCGGGTCTATGGCTACACCTTC.

Only one count was recorded for this clonotype. The gene calls are TRBV20-1 and TRBJ2-7, with D hard to call. Germline-derived CDR1 and CDR2 are DFQATT and SNEGSKA (reference sequence). The CDR3 runs to 8 residues. The DNA for the CDR3 is TGCACCTCTTACGAGCAGTACTTC. Translating gives CTSYEQYF.

This clonotype was counted a few times. This chain connects TRBV12-3 or TRBV12-4 to TRBJ2-2; a possible D gene is TRBD2 (5 bases). With 4 bases removed from V and 4 bases from J, the gap between germline ends came to 13 bases. This CDR3 contains 15 residues. CDR3 DNA: TGTGCCAGCAGTTCCAGCGGTATGAGCACCGGGGAGCTGTTTTTT. It translates to CASSSSGMSTGELFF.

This clonotype was counted many times. This sequence joins TRBV20-1 and TRBJ1-2, with 9 bases that match TRBD1. V lost 2 bases, J lost 6 bases, and 7 bases stayed unmatched. The CDR3 is 14 residues long. Germline CDR1 DFQATT, CDR2 SNEGSKA (reference sequence). The CDR3 region has the DNA TGCAGTGCTAGACTTACAGGGGGCGCGGATGGCTACACCTTC. It encodes CSARLTGGADGYTF.

The sample holds many counts of this clonotype. V and J are TRBV20-1 and TRBJ2-7; D is possibly TRBD2 (5 bases). Germline V gives CDR1 DFQATT, CDR2 SNEGSKA (reference sequence). The V end lost 7 bases, the J end lost 3 bases, and 16 bases lay between the germline ends. The CDR3 sequence is 13 residues long. The CDR3 here is CSGLSREVYEQYF. The DNA of the CDR3 is TGCAGTGGCCTATCCCGGGAAGTCTACGAGCAGTACTTC.

The chain's CDR3 is CASFDRAEWATDTQYF. The DNA for the CDR3 is TGTGCCAGCTTCGACAGGGCAGAATGGGCCACAGATACGCAGTATTTT. The chain joins TRBV6-1 to TRBJ2-3; 7 bases fit TRBD1. The CDR3 runs 16 residues. The germline gives CDR1 MNHNS, CDR2 SASEGT. V was pared by 8 bases and J by 2 bases, with 13 bases of the junction left unmatched.

This clonotype was picked up many times. V usage is TRBV12-3 or TRBV12-4 and J usage is TRBJ1-2; D is uncertain. V gave up 1 base and J gave up 6 bases, with 9 bases separating them. CDR3 size: 13 residues. The CDR3 bases are TGTGCCAGCAGTTTAGAGGGAATCGATGGCTACACCTTC. Translating gives CASSLEGIDGYTF.